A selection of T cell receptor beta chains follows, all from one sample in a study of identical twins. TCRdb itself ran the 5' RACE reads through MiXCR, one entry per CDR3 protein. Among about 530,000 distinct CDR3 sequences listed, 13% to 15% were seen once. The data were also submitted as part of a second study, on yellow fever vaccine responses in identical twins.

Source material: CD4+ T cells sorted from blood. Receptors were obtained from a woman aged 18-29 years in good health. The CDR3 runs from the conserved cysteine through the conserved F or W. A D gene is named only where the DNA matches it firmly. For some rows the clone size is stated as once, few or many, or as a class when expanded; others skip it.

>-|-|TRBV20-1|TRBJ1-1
TGCAGTGCTAGATCTCCCGGACAGAACACTGAAGCTTTCTTT
CSARSPGQNTEAFF
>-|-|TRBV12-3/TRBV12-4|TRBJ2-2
TGTGCCAGCATACAGGGTCCCGGGGAGCTGTTTTTT
CASIQGPGELFF
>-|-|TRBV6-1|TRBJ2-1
TGTGCCAGCAGTCCACGTACAATAACAGGTGGCTCCTACAATGAGCAGTTCTTC
CASSPRTITGGSYNEQFF
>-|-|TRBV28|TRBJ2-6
TGTGCCAGCAGTGAGGGACGGACCTCTGGGGCCAACGTCCTGACTTTC
CASSEGRTSGANVLTF
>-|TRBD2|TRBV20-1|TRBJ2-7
TGCAGTGCTAGAACCTCGACTAGCGGGAGGGGGGAGCAGTACTTC
CSARTSTSGRGEQYF
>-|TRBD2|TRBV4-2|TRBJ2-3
TGTGCCAGCAGCCAAGGCGGGAGGGGGACAGATACGCAGTATTTT
CASSQGGRGTDTQYF
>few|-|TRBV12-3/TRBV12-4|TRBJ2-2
TGTGCCAGCAGTTTTAAGGGTCCCACCGGGGAGCTGTTTTTT
CASSFKGPTGELFF
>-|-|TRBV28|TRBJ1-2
TGTGCCAGCAGTTTAGGGTTGGACTATGGCTACACCTTC
CASSLGLDYGYTF
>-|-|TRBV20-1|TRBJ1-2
TGCAGTGCTCCCGGACCGGTAAACGGAGGCTACACCTTC
CSAPGPVNGGYTF
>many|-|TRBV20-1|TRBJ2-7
TGCAGTGCCAACGCTTTGGGGACGTCCGCCTACGAGCAGTACTTC
CSANALGTSAYEQYF
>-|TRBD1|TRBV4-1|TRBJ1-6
TGCGCCAGCAGCCAAATACAGGGGGCGGATTCACCCCTCCACTTT
CASSQIQGADSPLHF
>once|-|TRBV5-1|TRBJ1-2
TGCGCCAGCAGCTCAGCACGGGACTCAAGGGGTGGCTACACCTTC
CASSSARDSRGGYTF
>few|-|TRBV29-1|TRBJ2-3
TGCAGCGTTGTCGGACGCTCAAAAGAGGATACGCAGTATTTT
CSVVGRSKEDTQYF
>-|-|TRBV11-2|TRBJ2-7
TGTGCCAGCAGCTCCCCAGGGGCGCACAGCTCCTACGAGCAGTACTTC
CASSSPGAHSSYEQYF
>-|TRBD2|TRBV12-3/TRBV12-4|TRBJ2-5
TGTGCCAGCAGTTCCCGCCCGGGGGGGCCCCAAGAGACCCAGTACTTC
CASSSRPGGPQETQYF
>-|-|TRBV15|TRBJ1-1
TGTGCCACCAGCAGAGTGGGACAAGAAGCTTTCTTT
CATSRVGQEAFF
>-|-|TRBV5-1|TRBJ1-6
TGCGCCAGCAGCTTGTCTGGGAGGGATTCACCCCTCCACTTT
CASSLSGRDSPLHF
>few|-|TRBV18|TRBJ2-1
TGTGCCAGCTCACAAAGAGCGACAGGCTACAATGAGCAGTTCTTC
CASSQRATGYNEQFF
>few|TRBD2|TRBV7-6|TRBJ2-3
TGTGCCAGCAGCAACGGACTAGCGGGGGGCGTATATACGCAGTATTTT
CASSNGLAGGVYTQYF
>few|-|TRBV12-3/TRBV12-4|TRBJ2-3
TGTGCCAGCAGAAAGCTGGACACGAGGTCAGATACGCAGTATTTT
CASRKLDTRSDTQYF
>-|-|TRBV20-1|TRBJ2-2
TGCAGTGCTAGAGACAGAACCGGGGAGCTGTTTTTT
CSARDRTGELFF